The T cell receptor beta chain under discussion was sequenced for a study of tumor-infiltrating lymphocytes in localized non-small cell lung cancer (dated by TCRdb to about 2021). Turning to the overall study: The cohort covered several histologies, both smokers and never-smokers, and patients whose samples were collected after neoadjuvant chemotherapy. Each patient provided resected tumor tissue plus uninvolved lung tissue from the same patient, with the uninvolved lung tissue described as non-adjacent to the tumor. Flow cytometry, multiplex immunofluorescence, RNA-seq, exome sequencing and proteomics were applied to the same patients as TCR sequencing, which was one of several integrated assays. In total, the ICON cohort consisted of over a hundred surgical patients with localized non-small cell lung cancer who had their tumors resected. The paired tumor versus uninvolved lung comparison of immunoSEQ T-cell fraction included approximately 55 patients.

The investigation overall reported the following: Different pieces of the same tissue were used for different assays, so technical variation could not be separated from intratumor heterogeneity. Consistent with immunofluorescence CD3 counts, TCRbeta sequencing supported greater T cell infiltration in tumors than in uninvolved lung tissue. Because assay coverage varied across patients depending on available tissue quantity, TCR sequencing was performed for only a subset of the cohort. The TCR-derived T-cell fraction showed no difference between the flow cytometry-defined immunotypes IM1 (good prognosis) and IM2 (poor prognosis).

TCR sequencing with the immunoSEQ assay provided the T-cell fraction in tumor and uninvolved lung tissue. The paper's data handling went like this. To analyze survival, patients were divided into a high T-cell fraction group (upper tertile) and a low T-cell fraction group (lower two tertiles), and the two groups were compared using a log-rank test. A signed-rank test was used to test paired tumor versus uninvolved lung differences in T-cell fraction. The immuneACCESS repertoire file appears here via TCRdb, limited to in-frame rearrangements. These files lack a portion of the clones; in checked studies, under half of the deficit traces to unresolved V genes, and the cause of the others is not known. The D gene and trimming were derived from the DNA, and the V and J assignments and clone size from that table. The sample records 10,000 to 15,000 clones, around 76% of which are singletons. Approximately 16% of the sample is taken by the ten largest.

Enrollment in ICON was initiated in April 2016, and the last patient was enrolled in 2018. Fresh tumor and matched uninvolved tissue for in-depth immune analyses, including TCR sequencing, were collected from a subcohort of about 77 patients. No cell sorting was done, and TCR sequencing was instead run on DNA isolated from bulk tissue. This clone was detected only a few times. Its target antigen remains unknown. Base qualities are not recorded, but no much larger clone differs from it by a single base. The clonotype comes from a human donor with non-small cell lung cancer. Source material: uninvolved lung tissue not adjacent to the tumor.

The DNA reads as follows: TGTGCCAGTAGTATAGTGGCACCTCGCGGCCATTATGGCTACACCTTC. Its product reads: CASSIVAPRGHYGYTF. This chain joins TRBV19 to TRBJ1-2, with the D gene uncertain. Measured from the cysteine to the phenylalanine, the CDR3 is 16 residues long. The DNA shown is the 48-base CDR3, in frame from base 1. CDR1 and CDR2, looked up from the germline V gene (reference sequence), are LNHDA and SQIVND. A distance of 17 bases separates the germline ends of V and J, which lose 1 base and 5 bases respectively. The full variable domain, completed from the reference TRBV19 and TRBJ1-2 proteins outside the CDR3, reads DGGITQSPKYLFRKEGQNVTLSCEQNLNHDAMYWYRQDPGQGLRLIYYSQIVNDFQKGDIAEGYSVSREKKESFPLTVTSAQKNPTAFYLCASSIVAPRGHYGYTFGSGTRLTVV.